The entry below describes one TCR beta chain. Its antigen remains unknown. The protocol was immunoSEQ multiplex PCR, while the TCRdb copy is restricted to in-frame clones and leaves out a portion. The sample shows more than 65,000 clones, over 60% of them seen only once. V was cut by 4 bases and J by 3 bases, with 15 bases left in between. Germline CDR1 is SGHDN and CDR2 is FVKESK. The CDR3 extends over 15 amino acids. This sample is drawn from a study of OX40 agonist ivuxolimab in advanced cancers. Study findings and constraints: Some nonresponders likewise displayed low normalized T-cell clonal expansion.

The rearrangement links TRBV14 to TRBJ1-1; weak D call: TRBD1 (5 bases). Sequencing was performed on CD4+ or CD8+ T cells sorted from blood, taken in a trial of the OX40 agonist ivuxolimab. This TCR was recovered from an adult with an advanced solid tumor such as melanoma, head and neck, liver or kidney cancer. The CDR3 region is CASSPAGMWDTEAFF. The CDR3 DNA sequence: TGTGCCAGCAGCCCAGCAGGGATGTGGGACACTGAAGCTTTCTTT.